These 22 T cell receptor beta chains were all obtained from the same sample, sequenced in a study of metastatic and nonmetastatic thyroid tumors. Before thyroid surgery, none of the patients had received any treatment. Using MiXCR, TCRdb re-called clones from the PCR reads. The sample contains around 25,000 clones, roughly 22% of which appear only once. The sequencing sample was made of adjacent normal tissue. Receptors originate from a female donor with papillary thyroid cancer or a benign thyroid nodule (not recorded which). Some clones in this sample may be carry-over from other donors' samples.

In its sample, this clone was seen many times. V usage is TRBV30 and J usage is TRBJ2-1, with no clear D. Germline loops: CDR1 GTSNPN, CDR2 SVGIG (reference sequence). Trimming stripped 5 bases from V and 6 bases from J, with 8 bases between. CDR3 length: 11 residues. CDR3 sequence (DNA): TGTGCCTGGGACGAATTCAATGAGCAGTTCTTC. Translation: CAWDEFNEQFF.

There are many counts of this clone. Here the CDR3 reads CASSLRHSQETQYF. The CDR3 bases are TGTGCCAGCAGTTTGAGACATTCCCAAGAGACCCAGTACTTC. The genes are TRBV12-3 or TRBV12-4 and TRBJ2-5; D unclear. Trimming pared 3 bases from V and 1 base from J, leaving 9 bases between. The CDR3 runs 14 residues.

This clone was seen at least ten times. This CDR3 is CASSRESGRVGYNEQFF. DNA of the CDR3: TGTGCCAGCAGCCGGGAGAGCGGGAGGGTCGGGTACAATGAGCAGTTCTTC. The chain has TRBV3-1 and TRBJ2-1, with TRBD2 matching over 10 bases. This CDR3 spans 17 amino acids. Germline CDR1 is LGHDT and CDR2 is YNNKEL (reference sequence). Trimming removed 4 bases from V and 4 bases from J; junction bases left unmatched: 10.

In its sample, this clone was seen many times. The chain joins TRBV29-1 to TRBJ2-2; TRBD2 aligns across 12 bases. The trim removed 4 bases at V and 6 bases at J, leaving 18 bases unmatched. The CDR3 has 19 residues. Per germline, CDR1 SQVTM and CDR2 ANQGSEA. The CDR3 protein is CSVALTSGSPPGGAGELFF. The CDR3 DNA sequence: TGCAGCGTTGCCCTGACTAGCGGGAGCCCGCCGGGGGGTGCCGGGGAGCTGTTTTTT.

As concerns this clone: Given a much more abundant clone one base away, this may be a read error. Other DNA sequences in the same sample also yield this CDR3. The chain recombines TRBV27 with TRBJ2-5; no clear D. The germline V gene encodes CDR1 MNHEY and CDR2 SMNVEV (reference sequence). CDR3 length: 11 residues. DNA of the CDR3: TGTGCCAGCAGCCCCGAAGAGACACAGTACTTC. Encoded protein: CASSPEETQYF.

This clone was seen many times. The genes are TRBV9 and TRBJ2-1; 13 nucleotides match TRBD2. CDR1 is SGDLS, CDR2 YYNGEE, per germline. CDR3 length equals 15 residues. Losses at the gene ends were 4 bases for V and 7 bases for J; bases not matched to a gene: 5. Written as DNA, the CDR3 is TGTGCCAGCAGCCCCGGGACTAGCGGGATGAATGAGCAGTTCTTC. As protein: CASSPGTSGMNEQFF.

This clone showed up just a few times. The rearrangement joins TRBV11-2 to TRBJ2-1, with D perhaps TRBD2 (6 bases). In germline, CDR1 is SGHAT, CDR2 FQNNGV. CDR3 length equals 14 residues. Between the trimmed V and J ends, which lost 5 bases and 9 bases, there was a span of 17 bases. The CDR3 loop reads CASSPPRELGEQFF. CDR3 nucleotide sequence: TGTGCCAGCAGCCCCCCCCGGGAGTTAGGTGAGCAGTTCTTC. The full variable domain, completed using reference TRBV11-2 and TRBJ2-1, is EAGVAQSPRYKIIEKRQSVAFWCNPISGHATLYWYQQILGQGPKLLIQFQNNGVVDDSQLPKDRFSAERLKGVDSTLKIQPAKLEDSAVYLCASSPPRELGEQFFGPGTRLTVL.

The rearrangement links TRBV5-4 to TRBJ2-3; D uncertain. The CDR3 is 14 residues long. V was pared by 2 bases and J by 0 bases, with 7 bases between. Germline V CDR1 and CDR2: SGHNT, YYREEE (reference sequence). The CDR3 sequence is CASSFGLSTDTQYF. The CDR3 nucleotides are TGTGCCAGCAGCTTTGGGCTAAGCACAGATACGCAGTATTTT. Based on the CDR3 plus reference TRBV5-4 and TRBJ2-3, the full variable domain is ETGVTQSPTHLIKTRGQQVTLRCSSQSGHNTVSWYQQALGQGPQFIFQYYREEENGRGNFPPRFSGLQFPNYSSELNVNALELDDSALYLCASSFGLSTDTQYFGPGTRLTVL.

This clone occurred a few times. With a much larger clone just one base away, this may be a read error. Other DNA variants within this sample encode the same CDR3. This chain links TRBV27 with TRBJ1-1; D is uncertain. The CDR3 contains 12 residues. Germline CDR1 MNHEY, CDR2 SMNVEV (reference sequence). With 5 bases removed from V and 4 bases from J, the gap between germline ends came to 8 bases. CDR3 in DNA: TGTGCCAGCAGTCAAAGGAGCACTGAAGCTTTCTTT. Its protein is CASSQRSTEAFF.

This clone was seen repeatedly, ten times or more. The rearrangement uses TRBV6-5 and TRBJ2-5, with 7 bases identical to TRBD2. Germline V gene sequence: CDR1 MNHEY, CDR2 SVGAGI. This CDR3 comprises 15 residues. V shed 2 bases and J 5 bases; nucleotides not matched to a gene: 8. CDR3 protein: CASSYGTGAGETQYF. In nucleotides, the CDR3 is TGTGCCAGCAGTTACGGCACGGGAGCGGGGGAGACCCAGTACTTC.

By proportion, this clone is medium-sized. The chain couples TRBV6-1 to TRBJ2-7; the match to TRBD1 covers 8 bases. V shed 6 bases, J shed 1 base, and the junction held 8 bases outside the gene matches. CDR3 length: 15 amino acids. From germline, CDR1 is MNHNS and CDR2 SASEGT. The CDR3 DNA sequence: TGTGCCAGCAGGGACCAGGGGGCTCAATCCTACGAGCAGTACTTC. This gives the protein CASRDQGAQSYEQYF.

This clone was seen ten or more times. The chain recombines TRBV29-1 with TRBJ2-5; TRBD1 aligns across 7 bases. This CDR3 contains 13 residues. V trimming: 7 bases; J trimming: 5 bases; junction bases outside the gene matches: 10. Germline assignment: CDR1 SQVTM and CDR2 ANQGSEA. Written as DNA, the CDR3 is TGCAGCGGAAGACAGGGTCAGGGGGAGACCCAGTACTTC. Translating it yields CSGRQGQGETQYF.

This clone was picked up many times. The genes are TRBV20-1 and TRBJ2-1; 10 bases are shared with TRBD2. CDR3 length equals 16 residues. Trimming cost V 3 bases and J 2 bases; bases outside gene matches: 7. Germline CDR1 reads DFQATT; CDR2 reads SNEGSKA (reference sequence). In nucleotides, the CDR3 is TGCAGTGCTAGTCAAATAGCGGGAGGAACCTACAATGAGCAGTTCTTC. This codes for CSASQIAGGTYNEQFF.

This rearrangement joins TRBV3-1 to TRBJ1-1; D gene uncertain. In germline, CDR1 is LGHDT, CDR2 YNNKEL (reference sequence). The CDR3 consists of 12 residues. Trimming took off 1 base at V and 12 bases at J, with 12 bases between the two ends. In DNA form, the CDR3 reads TGTGCCAGCAGCCAAGCTCTCGAAAAAACTTTCTTT. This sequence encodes CASSQALEKTFF.

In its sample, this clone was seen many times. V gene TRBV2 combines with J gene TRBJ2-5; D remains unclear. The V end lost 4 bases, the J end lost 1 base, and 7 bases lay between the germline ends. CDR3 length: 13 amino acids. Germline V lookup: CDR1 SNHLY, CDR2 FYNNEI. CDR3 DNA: TGTGCCAGCAGTGGTCTCAGCCAAGAGACCCAGTACTTC. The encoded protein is CASSGLSQETQYF.

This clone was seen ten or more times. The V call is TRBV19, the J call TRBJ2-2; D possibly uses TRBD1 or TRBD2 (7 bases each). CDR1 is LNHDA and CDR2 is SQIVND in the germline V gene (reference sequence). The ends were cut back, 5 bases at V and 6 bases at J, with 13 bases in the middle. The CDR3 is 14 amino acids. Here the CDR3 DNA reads TGTGCCAGTAGTTCCAGGGGGAGGGCCGGGGAGCTGTTTTTT. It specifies CASSSRGRAGELFF.

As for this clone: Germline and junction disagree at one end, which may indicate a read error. The CDR3 sequence is CAISMSGTSSEQYF. In nucleotides, the CDR3 is TGTGCCATCAGCATGAGCGGGACTAGTAGCGAGCAGTACTTC. The chain carries TRBV9 and TRBJ2-7, with TRBD2 matching over 8 bases. The CDR3 has 14 residues. Germline values: CDR1 SGDLS, CDR2 YYNGEE.

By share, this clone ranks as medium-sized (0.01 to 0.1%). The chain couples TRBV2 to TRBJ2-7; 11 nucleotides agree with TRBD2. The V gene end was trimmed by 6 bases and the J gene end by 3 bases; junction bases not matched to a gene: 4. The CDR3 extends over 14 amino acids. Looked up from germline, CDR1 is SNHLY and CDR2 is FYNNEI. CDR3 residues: CASRPGLAVYEQYF. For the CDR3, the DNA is TGTGCCAGCAGACCGGGACTAGCGGTCTACGAGCAGTACTTC.

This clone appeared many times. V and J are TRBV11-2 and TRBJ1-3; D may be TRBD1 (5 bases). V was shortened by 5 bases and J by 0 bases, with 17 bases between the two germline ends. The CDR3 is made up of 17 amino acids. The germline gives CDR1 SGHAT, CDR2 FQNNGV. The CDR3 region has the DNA TGTGCCAGCAGCAAAATAGTGGGGACCTTCTCTGGAAACACCATATATTTT. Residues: CASSKIVGTFSGNTIYF. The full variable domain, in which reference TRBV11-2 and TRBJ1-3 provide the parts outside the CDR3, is EAGVAQSPRYKIIEKRQSVAFWCNPISGHATLYWYQQILGQGPKLLIQFQNNGVVDDSQLPKDRFSAERLKGVDSTLKIQPAKLEDSAVYLCASSKIVGTFSGNTIYFGEGSWLTVV.

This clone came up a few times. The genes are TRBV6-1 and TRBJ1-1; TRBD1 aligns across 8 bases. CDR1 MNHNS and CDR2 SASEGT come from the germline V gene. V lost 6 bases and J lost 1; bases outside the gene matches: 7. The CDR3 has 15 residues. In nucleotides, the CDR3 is TGTGCCAGCAGCAATATACAGGGGGGGAACACTGAAGCTTTCTTT. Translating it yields CASSNIQGGNTEAFF.

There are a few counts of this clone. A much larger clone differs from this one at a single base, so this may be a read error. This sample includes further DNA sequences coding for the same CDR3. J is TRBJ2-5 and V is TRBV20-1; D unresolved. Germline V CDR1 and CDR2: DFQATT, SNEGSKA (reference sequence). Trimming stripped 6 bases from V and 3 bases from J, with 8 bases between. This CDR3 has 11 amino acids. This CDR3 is CSAFEEETQYF. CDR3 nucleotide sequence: TGCAGTGCATTCGAAGAAGAGACCCAGTACTTC.

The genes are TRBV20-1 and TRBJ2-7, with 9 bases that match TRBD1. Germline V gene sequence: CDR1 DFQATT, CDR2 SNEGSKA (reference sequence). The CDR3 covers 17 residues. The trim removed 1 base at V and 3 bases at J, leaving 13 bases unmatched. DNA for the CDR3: TGCAGTGCTAGAGTGGCGAGTGGGACAGGGAAAAACTACGAGCAGTACTTC. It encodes CSARVASGTGKNYEQYF.